Here is one T cell receptor (beta chain) with its context. Its antigen target is currently unknown. Base quality data are lacking; no much larger clone is found one base away. This sample is part of a study of blood T cell repertoires in COVID-19 (dated by TCRdb to 2018 to 2020). In the study overall: Collaborator samples came from the United States, Italy and Spain and covered acute and convalescent phases of COVID-19. The material from the prospective study consisted of cDNA or gDNA derived from T cells, B-cell-depleted T cells, or PBMCs. The dataset comprised deeply sampled blood TCRbeta repertoires from subjects exposed to, actively infected with, or recovered from COVID-19. A freely available public database, intended as a resource for researchers studying the immune response to SARS-CoV-2, is where the repertoires were released. The samples were drawn from the first 160 participants of the ongoing ImmuneRACE study and from 1,200 or so subjects provided by 6 global collaborators. The sample metadata nearly always contained a de-identified subject ID, COVID-19 status, age in years and sex. Where available, HLA class I and class II types were obtained from metadata supplied by the sample provider rather than from assay-based typing.

Overall results and qualifications from the work: How much clinical and demographic metadata was included differed by source and by participant, and the metadata was provided uncurated.

Each collaborating institution followed its own protocols to collect whole blood in K2EDTA tubes. For TCRbeta analysis, collaborators shipped samples in one of three forms: frozen whole blood, isolated PBMCs, or DNA extracted from either of those sample types. Based on the germline V gene (reference sequence), the CDR1 and CDR2 sequences are LGHDT and YNNKEL. From its cysteine to its phenylalanine, the CDR3 spans 14 amino acids. The retained sequence is limited to the CDR3, 42 bases, with the frame set at the first base. V loses 2 bases of germline sequence and J loses 8 bases, and the interval between the two ends is 13 bases. The immunoSEQ Assay, a bias-controlled multiplex PCR, was used to amplify TCRbeta CDR3 regions from genomic DNA. On the authors' methods: The number of nucleated cells in each sample was estimated by amplification of reference gene primers within the assay. To quantify the absolute abundance of each unique TCRbeta CDR3 rearrangement, sequence reads were collapsed and filtered. For each sample, productive Simpson clonality was calculated by taking the square root of Simpson's diversity index across productive rearrangements. In TCRdb, the immuneACCESS table is reduced to in-frame sequences with V and J assigned. These tables do not hold every clone; where another copy was compared, an unresolved V gene accounts for under half, and the others remain unexplained. Clone size and the V and J calls come from that table; the DNA yielded D and trimming. The sample yields roughly 40,000 clones; more than 75% were counted once. Over 15% of the sample is taken by the ten largest.

The receptor was isolated from a man in his 70s with acute or convalescent COVID-19. Sequences were obtained from peripheral blood. The rearrangement combines TRBV3-1 (or the pseudogene TRBV3-2) with TRBJ2-1; no confident D gene assignment can be made. The base sequence is TGTGCCAGCAGCCAACATCTGGTTGCAGATGAGCAGTTCTTC. It is translated as CASSQHLVADEQFF.